The sequence of this T cell receptor beta chain was determined in a study of CD4+ T cells in melanoma. Study results and caveats: CD8+ T cell, macrophage and B cell function reportedly correlated with neoantigen-specific CD4+ T cells. In melanoma, neoantigen-specific CD4+ T cells reportedly differed in differentiation state.

The CDR3 covers 17 residues. CDR1 and CDR2 (germline): SGHAT, FQNNGV. The J segment lost 4 bases and the V segment lost 5 bases, leaving 15 bases of the junction unmatched. Sequencing used immunoSEQ multiplex PCR; TCRdb keeps in-frame clones, though not all of them. The sample has roughly 120,000 clones; about 92% are singletons. On this clone itself: Antigen unknown.

The V gene is TRBV11-2, the J gene TRBJ2-3; TRBD2 aligns across 7 bases. The source is a human donor with melanoma. Sequencing used peripheral blood. DNA for the CDR3: TGTGCCAGCAGCCACGGGGGGAGGCTAGTTCAGGCAGATACGCAGTATTTT. Protein product: CASSHGGRLVQADTQYF.